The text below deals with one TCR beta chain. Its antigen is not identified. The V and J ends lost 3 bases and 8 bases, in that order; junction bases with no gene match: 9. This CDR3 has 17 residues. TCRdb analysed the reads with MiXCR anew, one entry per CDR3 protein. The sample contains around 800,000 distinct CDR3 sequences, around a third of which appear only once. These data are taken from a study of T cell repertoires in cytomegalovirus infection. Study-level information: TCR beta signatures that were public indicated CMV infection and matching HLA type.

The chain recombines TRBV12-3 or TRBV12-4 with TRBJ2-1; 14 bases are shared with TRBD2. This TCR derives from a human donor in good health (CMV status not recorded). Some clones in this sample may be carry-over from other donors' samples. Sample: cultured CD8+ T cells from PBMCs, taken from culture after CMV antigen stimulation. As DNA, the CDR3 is TGTGCCAGCAGTTTTCGGACTAGCGGGGGGCCTCGATATGAGCAGTTCTTC. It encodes CASSFRTSGGPRYEQFF.